This T cell receptor beta chain emerged from a study of T cell changes during pregnancy in multiple sclerosis. The protocol was immunoSEQ multiplex PCR, while the TCRdb copy is restricted to in-frame clones and leaves out a portion. The profile covers about 46,000 clones, with about 93% appearing a single time and 3% to 4% taken by the ten largest. This receptor was obtained from a female donor with multiple sclerosis, enrolled in a pregnancy study. The material sequenced was CD8+ T cells from peripheral blood mononuclear cells, taken after pregnancy.

In DNA form, the CDR3 reads TGTGCCAGCAGCCCCGGGACAGGGGGATCAGAGACCCAGTACTTC. Translated: CASSPGTGGSETQYF. This chain connects TRBV7-8 to TRBJ2-5, with TRBD1 matching 11 bases. CDR1 SGHVS and CDR2 FQNEAQ come from the germline V gene. This CDR3 contains 15 residues. V lost 5 bases, J lost 4 bases, and 6 bases stayed unmatched.